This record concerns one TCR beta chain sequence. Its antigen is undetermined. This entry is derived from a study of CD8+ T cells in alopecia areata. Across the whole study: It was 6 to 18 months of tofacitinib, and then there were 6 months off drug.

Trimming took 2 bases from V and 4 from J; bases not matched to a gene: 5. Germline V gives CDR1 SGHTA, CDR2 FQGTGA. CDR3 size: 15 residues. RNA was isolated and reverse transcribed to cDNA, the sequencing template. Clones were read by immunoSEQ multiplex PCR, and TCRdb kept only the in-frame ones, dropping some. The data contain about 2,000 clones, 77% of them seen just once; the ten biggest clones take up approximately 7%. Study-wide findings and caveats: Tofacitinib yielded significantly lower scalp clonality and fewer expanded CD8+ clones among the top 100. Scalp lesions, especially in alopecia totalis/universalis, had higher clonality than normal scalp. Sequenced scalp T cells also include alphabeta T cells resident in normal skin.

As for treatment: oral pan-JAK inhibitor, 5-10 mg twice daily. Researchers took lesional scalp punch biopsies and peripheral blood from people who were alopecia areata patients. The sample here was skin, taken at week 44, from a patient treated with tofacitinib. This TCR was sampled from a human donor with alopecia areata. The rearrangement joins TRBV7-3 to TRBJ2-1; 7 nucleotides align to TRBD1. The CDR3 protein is CASSLDGTVYNEQFF. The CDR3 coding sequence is TGTGCCAGCAGCTTAGACGGGACAGTATACAATGAGCAGTTCTTC. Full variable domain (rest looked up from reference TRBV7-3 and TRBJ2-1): GAGVSQTPSNKVTEKGKYVELRCDPISGHTALYWYRQSLGQGPEFLIYFQGTGAADDSGLPNDRFFAVRPEGSVSTLKIQRTERGDSAVYLCASSLDGTVYNEQFFGPGTRLTVL.